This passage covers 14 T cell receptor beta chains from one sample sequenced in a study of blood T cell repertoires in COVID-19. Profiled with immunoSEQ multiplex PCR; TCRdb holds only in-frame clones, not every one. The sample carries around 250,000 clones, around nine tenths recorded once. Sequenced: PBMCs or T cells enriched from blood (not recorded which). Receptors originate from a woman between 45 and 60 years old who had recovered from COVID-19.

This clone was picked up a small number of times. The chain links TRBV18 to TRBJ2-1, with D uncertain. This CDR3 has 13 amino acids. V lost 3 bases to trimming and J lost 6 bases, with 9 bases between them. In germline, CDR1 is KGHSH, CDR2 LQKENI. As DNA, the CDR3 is TGTGCCAGCTCACCCCTATTTGGCAATGAGCAGTTCTTC. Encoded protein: CASSPLFGNEQFF.

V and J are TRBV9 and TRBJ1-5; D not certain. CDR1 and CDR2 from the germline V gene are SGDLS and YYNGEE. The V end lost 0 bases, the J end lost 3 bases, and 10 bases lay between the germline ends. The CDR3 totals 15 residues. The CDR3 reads CASSVGRQANQPQHF. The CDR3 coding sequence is TGTGCCAGCAGCGTAGGGAGGCAGGCCAATCAGCCCCAGCATTTT.

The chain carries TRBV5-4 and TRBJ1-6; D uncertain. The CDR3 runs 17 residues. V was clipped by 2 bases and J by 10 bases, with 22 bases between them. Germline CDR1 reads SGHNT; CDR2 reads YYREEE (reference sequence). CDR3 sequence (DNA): TGTGCCAGCAGCTTAGGTGGAGGGAGTCGCAGCGGCTCACCCCTCCACTTT. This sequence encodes CASSLGGGSRSGSPLHF.

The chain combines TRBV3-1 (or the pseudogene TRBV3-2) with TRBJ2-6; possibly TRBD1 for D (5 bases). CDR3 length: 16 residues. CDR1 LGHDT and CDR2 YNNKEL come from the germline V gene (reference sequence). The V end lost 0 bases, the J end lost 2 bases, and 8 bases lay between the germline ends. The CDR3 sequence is CASSQDRVAGANVLTF. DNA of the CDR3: TGTGCCAGCAGCCAAGACAGGGTTGCTGGGGCCAACGTCCTGACTTTC.

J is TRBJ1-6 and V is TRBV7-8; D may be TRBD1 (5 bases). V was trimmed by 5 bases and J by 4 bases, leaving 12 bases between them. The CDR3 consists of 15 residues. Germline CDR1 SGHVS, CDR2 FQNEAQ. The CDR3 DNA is TGTGCCAGCAGCCCCGGGTCAGGGTATAATTCACCCCTCCACTTT. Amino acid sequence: CASSPGSGYNSPLHF.

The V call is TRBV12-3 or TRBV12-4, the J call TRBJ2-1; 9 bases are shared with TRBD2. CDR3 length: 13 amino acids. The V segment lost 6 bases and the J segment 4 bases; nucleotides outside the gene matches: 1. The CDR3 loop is CASRTSGYNEQFF. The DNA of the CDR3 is TGTGCCAGCAGGACTAGCGGATACAATGAGCAGTTCTTC.

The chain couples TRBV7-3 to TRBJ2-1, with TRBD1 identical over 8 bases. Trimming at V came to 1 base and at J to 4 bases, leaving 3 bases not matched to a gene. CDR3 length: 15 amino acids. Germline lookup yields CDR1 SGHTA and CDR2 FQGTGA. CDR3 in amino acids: CASSLKGTGYNEQFF. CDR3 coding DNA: TGTGCCAGCAGCTTAAAAGGGACAGGATACAATGAGCAGTTCTTC.

CDR3 loop: CASRTGAYNSPLHF. The CDR3 region has the DNA TGTGCCAGCAGAACCGGGGCCTATAATTCACCCCTCCACTTT. This rearrangement joins TRBV27 to TRBJ1-6; D unresolved. V was pared by 6 bases and J by 2 bases, with 8 bases between. This CDR3 has 14 residues. In germline, CDR1 is MNHEY, CDR2 SMNVEV (reference sequence).

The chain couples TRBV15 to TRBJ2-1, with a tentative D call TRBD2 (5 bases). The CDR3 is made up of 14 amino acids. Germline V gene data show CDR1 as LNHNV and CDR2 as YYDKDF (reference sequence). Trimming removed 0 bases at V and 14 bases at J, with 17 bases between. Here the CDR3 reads CATSRDLDWQSEFF. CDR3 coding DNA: TGTGCCACCAGCAGAGATCTGGACTGGCAAAGTGAGTTCTTC.

The chain's CDR3 is CASSLAKGLADYNEQFF. The CDR3 bases are TGTGCCAGCAGCTTAGCAAAGGGACTAGCGGACTACAATGAGCAGTTCTTC. The chain recombines TRBV7-8 with TRBJ2-1; TRBD2 aligns across 11 bases. The CDR3 loop spans 17 amino acids. Germline lookup yields CDR1 SGHVS and CDR2 FQNEAQ. Trimming removed 0 bases from V and 3 bases from J; junction bases left unmatched: 4.

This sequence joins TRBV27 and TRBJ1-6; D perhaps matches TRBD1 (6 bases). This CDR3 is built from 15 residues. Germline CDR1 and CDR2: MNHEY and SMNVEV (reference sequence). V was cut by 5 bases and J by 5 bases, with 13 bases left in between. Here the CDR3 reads CASSLRTVDNSPLHF. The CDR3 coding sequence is TGTGCCAGCAGTCTTCGGACAGTAGATAATTCACCCCTCCACTTT.

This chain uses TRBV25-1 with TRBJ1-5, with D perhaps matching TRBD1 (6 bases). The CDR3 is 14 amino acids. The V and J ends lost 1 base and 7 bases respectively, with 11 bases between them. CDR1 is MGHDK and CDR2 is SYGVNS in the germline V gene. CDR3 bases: TGTGCCAGCAGTGAATTGGCAGGGGCCCAGCCCCAGCATTTT. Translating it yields CASSELAGAQPQHF.

The CDR3 nucleotides are TGCGCCAGCAGCTTGATCCCAGGGAACTACGAGCAGTACTTC. This sequence encodes CASSLIPGNYEQYF. V and J are TRBV5-1 and TRBJ2-7; D is perhaps TRBD1 (5 bases). V was trimmed by 1 base and J by 3 bases, leaving 11 bases between them. The CDR3 totals 14 residues. Germline CDR1 reads SGHRS; CDR2 reads YFSETQ.

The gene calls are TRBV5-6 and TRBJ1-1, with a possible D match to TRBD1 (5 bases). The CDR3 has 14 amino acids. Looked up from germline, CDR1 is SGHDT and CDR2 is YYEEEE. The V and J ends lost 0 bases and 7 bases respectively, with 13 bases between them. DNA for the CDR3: TGTGCCAGCAGCTTGGATGAAGGAACAGGTGAAGCTTTCTTT. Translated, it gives CASSLDEGTGEAFF.